The T cell receptor beta chain described here comes from a study of cytomegalovirus exposure and HLA in healthy donors. With regard to this clone: Its antigen is undetermined.

Germline V gene data show CDR1 as GTSNPN and CDR2 as SVGIG (reference sequence). Losses at the gene ends were 0 bases for V and 5 bases for J; bases not matched to a gene: 6. The CDR3 extends over 16 amino acids. Study-level points and caveats: Later, an analysis showed that TCR beta chains associated with HLA were more clonally expanded than others that were equally common. Specificity for CMV antigens was confirmed in vitro for a few of the CMV-associated chains.

The PCR used 60 Vbeta and 13 Jbeta primers. Original data processing: There were around 78 million unique TCR beta chains by a later count, and approximately 10 million of them were shared. Assay: immunoSEQ multiplex PCR; the TCRdb copy retains only in-frame clones and omits some. That table supplies the V and J calls and clone size; D and trimming were determined from the DNA. The table has approximately 100,000 clones, about three quarters seen once. The origin of this receptor is a female donor in good health and CMV-seropositive. The sequencing input was PBMCs. V is TRBV30 and J is TRBJ2-1, with TRBD2 identical over 11 bases. The CDR3 nucleotides read TGTGCCTGGAGTGTACTCCGACTAGCGGGGAACAATGAGCAGTTCTTC. It translates to CAWSVLRLAGNNEQFF.